This T cell receptor beta chain derives from a study of OX40 agonist ivuxolimab in advanced cancers. Across the study: Every 2 weeks, ivuxolimab was infused into the patients intravenously at between 0.01 and 10 mg/kg.

The CDR3 is 18 residues long. Study results and limitations: Clonal expansion by week 6 occurred in CD4+ and CD8+ blood T cells (at 0.1 to 3.0 mg/kg). Among the lowest peripheral clonal expansion occurred in 0.1-3.0 mg/kg partial responders.

Patients were ruled out by autoimmune disease history or systemic immunosuppression. Regarding this clone: Its target is not known.

Clones were sequenced by immunoSEQ multiplex PCR, and TCRdb holds only the in-frame ones, with some missing. Of tens of thousands of clones listed, around 89% are singletons. Sequencing used CD4+ or CD8+ T cells sorted from blood, obtained in a trial of the OX40 agonist ivuxolimab. The TCR was taken from an adult with an advanced solid tumor such as melanoma, head and neck, liver or kidney cancer. The V and J genes are TRBV21-1 and TRBJ2-6; the table's TRBD2 call for D was not verified on the DNA. TRBV21-1 is flagged as a pseudogene. CDR3 nucleotides: TGTGCCAGCAGCCGGGCGGGGGGCGCGGGACCTGGGGCCAACGTCCTGACTTTC. It yields the protein CASSRAGGAGPGANVLTF.